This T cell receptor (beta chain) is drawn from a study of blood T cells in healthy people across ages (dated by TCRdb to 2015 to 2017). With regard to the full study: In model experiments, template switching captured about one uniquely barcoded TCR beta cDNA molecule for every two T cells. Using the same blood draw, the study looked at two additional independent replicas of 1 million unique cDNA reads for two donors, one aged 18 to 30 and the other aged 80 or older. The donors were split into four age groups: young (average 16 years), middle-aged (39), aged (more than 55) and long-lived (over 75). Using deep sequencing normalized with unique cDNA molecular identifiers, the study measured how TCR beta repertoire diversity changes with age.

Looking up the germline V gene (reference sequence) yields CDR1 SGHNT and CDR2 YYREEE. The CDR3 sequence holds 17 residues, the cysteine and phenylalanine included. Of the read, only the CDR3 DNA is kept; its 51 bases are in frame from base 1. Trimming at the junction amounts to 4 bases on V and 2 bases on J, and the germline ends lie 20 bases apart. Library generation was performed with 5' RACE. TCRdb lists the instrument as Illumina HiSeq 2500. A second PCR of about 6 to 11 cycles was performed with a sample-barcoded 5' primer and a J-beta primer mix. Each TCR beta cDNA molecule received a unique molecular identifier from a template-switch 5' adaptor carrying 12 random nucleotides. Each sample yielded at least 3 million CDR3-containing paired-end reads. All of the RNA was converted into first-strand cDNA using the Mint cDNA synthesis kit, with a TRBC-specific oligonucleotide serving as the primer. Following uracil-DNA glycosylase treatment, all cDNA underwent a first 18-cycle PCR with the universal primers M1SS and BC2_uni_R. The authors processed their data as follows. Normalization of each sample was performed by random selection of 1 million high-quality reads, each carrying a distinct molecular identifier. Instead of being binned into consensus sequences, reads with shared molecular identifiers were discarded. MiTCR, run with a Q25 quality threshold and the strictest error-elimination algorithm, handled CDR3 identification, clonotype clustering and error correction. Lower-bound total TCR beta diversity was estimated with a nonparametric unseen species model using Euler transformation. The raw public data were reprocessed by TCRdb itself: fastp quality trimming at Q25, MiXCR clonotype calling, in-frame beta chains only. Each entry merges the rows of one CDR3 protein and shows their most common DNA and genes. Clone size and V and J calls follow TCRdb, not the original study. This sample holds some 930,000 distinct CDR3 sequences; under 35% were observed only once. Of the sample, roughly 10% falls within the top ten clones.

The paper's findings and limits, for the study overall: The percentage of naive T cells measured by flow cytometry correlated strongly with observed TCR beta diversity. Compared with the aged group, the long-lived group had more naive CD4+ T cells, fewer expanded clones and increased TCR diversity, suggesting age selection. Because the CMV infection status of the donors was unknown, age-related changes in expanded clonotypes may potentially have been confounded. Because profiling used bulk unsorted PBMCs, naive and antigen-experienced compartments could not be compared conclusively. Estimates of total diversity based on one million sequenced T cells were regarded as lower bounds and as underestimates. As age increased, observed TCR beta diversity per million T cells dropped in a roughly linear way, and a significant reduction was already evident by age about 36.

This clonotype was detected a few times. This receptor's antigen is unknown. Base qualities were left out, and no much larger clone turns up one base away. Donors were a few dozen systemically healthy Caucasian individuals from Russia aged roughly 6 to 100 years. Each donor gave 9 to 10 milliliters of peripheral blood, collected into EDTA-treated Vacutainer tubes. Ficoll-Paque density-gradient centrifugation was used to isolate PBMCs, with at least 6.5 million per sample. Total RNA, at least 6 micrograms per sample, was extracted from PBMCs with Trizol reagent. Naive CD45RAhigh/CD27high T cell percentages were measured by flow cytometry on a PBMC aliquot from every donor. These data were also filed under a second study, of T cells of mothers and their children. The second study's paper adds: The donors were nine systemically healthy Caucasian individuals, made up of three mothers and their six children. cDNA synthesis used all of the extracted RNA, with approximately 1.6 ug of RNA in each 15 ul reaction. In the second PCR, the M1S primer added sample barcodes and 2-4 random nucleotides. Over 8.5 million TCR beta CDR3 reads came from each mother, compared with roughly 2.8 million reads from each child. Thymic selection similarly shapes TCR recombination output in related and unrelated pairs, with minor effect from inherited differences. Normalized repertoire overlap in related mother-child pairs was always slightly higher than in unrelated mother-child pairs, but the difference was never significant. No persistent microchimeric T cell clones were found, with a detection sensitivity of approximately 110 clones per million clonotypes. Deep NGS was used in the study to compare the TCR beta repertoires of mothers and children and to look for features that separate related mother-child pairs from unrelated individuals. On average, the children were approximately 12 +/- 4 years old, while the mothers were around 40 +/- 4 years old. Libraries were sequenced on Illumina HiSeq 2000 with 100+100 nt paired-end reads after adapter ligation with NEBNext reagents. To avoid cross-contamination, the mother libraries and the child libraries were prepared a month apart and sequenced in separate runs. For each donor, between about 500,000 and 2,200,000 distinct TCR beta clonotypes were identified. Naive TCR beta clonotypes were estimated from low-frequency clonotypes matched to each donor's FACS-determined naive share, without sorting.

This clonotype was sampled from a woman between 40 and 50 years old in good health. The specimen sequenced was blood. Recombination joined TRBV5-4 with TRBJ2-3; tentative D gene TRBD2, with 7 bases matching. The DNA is TGTGCCAGCAGCCCAGAGGGGGGGCGGGGGTACACAGATACGCAGTATTTT. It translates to CASSPEGGRGYTDTQYF.